This passage covers 21 T cell receptor beta chains from one sample sequenced in a study of tissue T cells after allogeneic stem cell transplantation. TCRdb's copy holds only in-frame clones and misses some; the assay was immunoSEQ multiplex PCR. The profile shows 6,000 or so clones, 50% to 70% of them singletons. Sequenced here: tissue from the jejunum, sampled at autopsy. The receptors shown here come from a male donor aged 60 or over with lung cancer.

This clone was recorded a few times. The gene calls are TRBV4-3 and TRBJ1-1; possible D gene TRBD1, 6 bases. CDR3 length equals 14 residues. Trimming took 3 bases from V and 2 from J, leaving 10 bases between them. CDR1 and CDR2 from the germline V gene are LGHNA and YSLEER. CDR3 sequence reads: CASSQDSFNTEAFF. CDR3 nucleotides: TGCGCCAGCAGCCAGGACAGTTTTAACACTGAAGCTTTCTTT.

The gene calls are TRBV3-1 (or the pseudogene TRBV3-2) and TRBJ2-7; D is possibly TRBD1 (5 bases). V was shortened by 1 base and J by 6 bases, with 10 bases between the two germline ends. CDR3 length: 13 amino acids. CDR1 and CDR2 from the germline V gene are LGHDT and YNNKEL (reference sequence). CDR3 residues: CASSQVRRAEQYF. The CDR3, as DNA: TGTGCCAGCAGCCAAGTTCGCAGGGCCGAGCAGTACTTC.

The rearrangement uses TRBV7-2 and TRBJ2-7; D tentatively fits TRBD1 or TRBD2 (5 bases each). V was cut by 3 bases and J by 5 bases, with 11 bases left in between. CDR3 length equals 13 residues. Germline lookup yields CDR1 SGHTA and CDR2 FQGNSA. The CDR3 loop reads CASSLRGPHEQYF. CDR3 sequence (DNA): TGTGCCAGCAGCTTGAGGGGCCCCCACGAGCAGTACTTC.

For the CDR3, the DNA is TGTGCCAGCAGTTACGCTCAGGGGTCCACCGGGGAGCTGTTTTTT. It is translated as CASSYAQGSTGELFF. This chain uses TRBV6-5 with TRBJ2-2, with D possibly matching TRBD1 (6 bases). This CDR3 comprises 15 residues. Trimming cost V 2 bases and J 4 bases, with 11 bases left between them. Germline CDR1 and CDR2: MNHEY and SVGAGI.

In its sample, this clone ranks as large. The chain carries TRBV27 and TRBJ1-5, with 7 bases fitting TRBD1. V lost 5 bases, J lost 5 bases, and 6 bases stayed unmatched. The CDR3 loop spans 14 amino acids. Germline assignment: CDR1 MNHEY and CDR2 SMNVEV (reference sequence). CDR3 amino acids: CASSLGQAHQPQHF. The CDR3 region has the DNA TGTGCCAGCAGTCTAGGACAGGCTCATCAGCCCCAGCATTTT.

The chain carries TRBV28 and TRBJ1-1; TRBD1 agrees at 7 bases. V was clipped by 6 bases and J by 4 bases; unmatched bases: 5. Germline assignment: CDR1 MDHEN and CDR2 SYDVKM. CDR3 size: 13 residues. DNA for the CDR3: TGTGCCAGCAGGCTACAGGGGATCACTGAAGCTTTCTTT. It is translated as CASRLQGITEAFF.

The CDR3 here is CASSMDRGRVGTQYF. CDR3 DNA sequence: TGTGCCAGCAGCATGGACAGGGGCCGGGTAGGGACCCAGTACTTC. This chain connects TRBV7-2 to TRBJ2-5; 9 bases map to TRBD1. This CDR3 spans 15 amino acids. V was pared by 5 bases and J by 7 bases, with 11 bases of the junction left unmatched. Germline V gives CDR1 SGHTA, CDR2 FQGNSA.

The CDR3 here is CASSETGFTGELFF. The CDR3 DNA reads TGCGCCAGCAGTGAGACGGGGTTCACCGGGGAGCTGTTTTTT. The chain couples TRBV10-2 to TRBJ2-2; D possibly corresponds to TRBD2 (5 bases). V was trimmed by 2 bases and J by 4 bases, leaving 8 bases between them. CDR3 length equals 14 residues. Germline V CDR1 and CDR2: WSHSY, SAAADI.

The J gene is TRBJ2-3, the V gene TRBV6-6; TRBD1 matches 7 bases. Trimming cost V 11 bases and J 1 base; bases outside gene matches: 3. Germline lookup yields CDR1 MNHNY and CDR2 SVGAGI (reference sequence). The CDR3 runs 12 residues. In nucleotides, the CDR3 is TGTGCCTCTGACAGGGGCACAGATACGCAGTATTTT. It translates to CASDRGTDTQYF.

V and J are TRBV5-1 and TRBJ1-2; D call uncertain. Trimming left V 6 bases short and J 4 bases short, with 13 bases between. Germline CDR1 SGHRS, CDR2 YFSETQ. The CDR3 has 13 amino acids. As DNA, the CDR3 is TGCGCCAGCAACTTTGAGGGTGGCTATGGCTACACCTTC. It codes for CASNFEGGYGYTF.

The chain combines TRBV6-6 with TRBJ2-7, with no clear D. The length of the CDR3 is 12 residues. CDR1 MNHNY and CDR2 SVGAGI come from the germline V gene (reference sequence). The ends were cut back, 2 bases at V and 3 bases at J, with 5 bases in the middle. CDR3: CASSYGNYEQYF. The CDR3 nucleotides read TGTGCCAGCAGTTACGGTAACTACGAGCAGTACTTC.

The V gene is TRBV27, the J gene TRBJ2-1, with D unclear. V was shortened by 8 bases and J by 1 base, with 15 bases between the two germline ends. This CDR3 has 15 amino acids. Germline-derived CDR1 and CDR2 are MNHEY and SMNVEV (reference sequence). The CDR3 is CASAARAGSYNEQFF. CDR3 bases: TGTGCCAGCGCCGCGAGAGCCGGATCCTACAATGAGCAGTTCTTC.

This sequence joins TRBV28 and TRBJ2-7, with D perhaps assigned TRBD1 or TRBD2 (6 bases each). V was cut by 7 bases and J by 3 bases, with 19 bases left in between. Germline V gives CDR1 MDHEN, CDR2 SYDVKM. The CDR3 contains 15 residues. CDR3 in amino acids: CASTPGGGAYYEQYF. The CDR3 DNA follows: TGTGCCAGCACCCCCGGGGGCGGGGCCTACTACGAGCAGTACTTC. Variable domain in full (rest from reference TRBV28 and TRBJ2-7): DVKVTQSSRYLVKRTGEKVFLECVQDMDHENMFWYRQDPGLGLRLIYFSYDVKMKEKGDIPEGYSVSREKKERFSLILESASTNQTSMYLCASTPGGGAYYEQYFGPGTRLTVT.

This clone was picked up a small number of times. The chain links TRBV2 to TRBJ1-2; D gene uncertain. From germline, CDR1 is SNHLY and CDR2 FYNNEI. V lost 3 bases and J lost 9, with 11 bases in between. The CDR3 loop spans 12 amino acids. Here the CDR3 reads CASSDDWFSYTF. In DNA, the CDR3 is TGTGCCAGCAGTGACGACTGGTTTAGCTACACCTTC.

The chain recombines TRBV29-1 with TRBJ2-7; D remains ambiguous. V lost 3 bases, J lost 4 bases, and 7 bases lay in between. This CDR3 comprises 11 residues. CDR1 is SQVTM, CDR2 ANQGSEA, per germline. CDR3 region: CSVETLYEQYF. CDR3 in DNA: TGCAGCGTTGAGACCTTATACGAGCAGTACTTC.

The rearrangement links TRBV4-3 to TRBJ1-2; D may be TRBD1 (5 bases). V was clipped by 0 bases and J by 5 bases, with 16 bases between them. The CDR3 consists of 16 residues. Germline values: CDR1 LGHNA, CDR2 YSLEER. DNA of the CDR3: TGCGCCAGCAGCCAAGATCTAGGCAGGGCGAAATATGGCTACACCTTC. Translating it yields CASSQDLGRAKYGYTF.

The chain recombines TRBV7-3 with TRBJ2-1, with 14 bases identical to TRBD2. The CDR3 covers 15 residues. Per the germline V gene, CDR1 is SGHTA and CDR2 is FQGTGA. J gave up 5 bases and V 5 bases, and 2 bases lay outside the gene matches. The CDR3 spells CASSGTSGRDNEQFF. The CDR3 DNA reads as TGTGCCAGCAGCGGGACTAGCGGGAGAGACAATGAGCAGTTCTTC.

The CDR3 loop is CASSLGLWTSGYEQYF. CDR3 nucleotide sequence: TGTGCCAGCAGCTTAGGTCTCTGGACTAGCGGCTACGAGCAGTACTTC. The genes are TRBV7-9 and TRBJ2-7; 10 nucleotides agree with TRBD2. V lost 1 base and J lost 3; bases outside the gene matches: 6. This CDR3 is built from 16 residues. Germline CDR1 SEHNR, CDR2 FQNEAQ (reference sequence).

The rearrangement joins TRBV5-1 to TRBJ2-5, with D possibly being TRBD2 (6 bases). The length of the CDR3 is 14 residues. Deletions cut 3 bases from V and 3 bases from J, with 12 bases between. The V gene's germline CDR1 is SGHRS and CDR2 YFSETQ. The CDR3 nucleotides read TGCGCCAGCAGCTCGAGTGGAGGGAAAGAGACCCAGTACTTC. Its protein product is CASSSSGGKETQYF. Looking up the rest from reference TRBV5-1 and TRBJ2-5 gives the full variable domain: KAGVTQTPRYLIKTRGQQVTLSCSPISGHRSVSWYQQTPGQGLQFLFEYFSETQRNKGNFPGRFSGRQFSNSRSEMNVSTLELGDSALYLCASSSSGGKETQYFGPGTRLLVL.

This chain connects TRBV7-9 to TRBJ1-5, with D maybe TRBD1 (6 bases). Trimming shortened V by 8 bases and J by 6 bases, and 11 bases separated the two germline ends. CDR1 and CDR2 (germline): SEHNR, FQNEAQ (reference sequence). CDR3 length: 12 amino acids. The CDR3 nucleotides are TGTGCCAGCTCGCGGGGGCCTCAGCCCCAGCATTTT. Protein: CASSRGPQPQHF. The variable domain in full, completed from reference TRBV7-9 and TRBJ1-5, reads DTGVSQNPRHKITKRGQNVTFRCDPISEHNRLYWYRQTLGQGPEFLTYFQNEAQLEKSRLLSDRFSAERPKGSFSTLEIQRTEQGDSAMYLCASSRGPQPQHFGDGTRLSIL.

The chain uses TRBV9 and TRBJ2-3, with a possible D match to TRBD1 (5 bases). The CDR3 loop spans 15 amino acids. Trimming stripped 0 bases from V and 2 bases from J, with 10 bases between. Germline V gene data show CDR1 as SGDLS and CDR2 as YYNGEE. Here the CDR3 reads CASSVEGQDTDTQYF. The CDR3 bases are TGTGCCAGCAGCGTAGAGGGGCAGGACACAGATACGCAGTATTTT.